The present TCR beta chain was sequenced within a study of blood T cell repertoires in COVID-19. Study overall: The origin of the acute and convalescent COVID-19 samples was the United States, Italy and Spain. From T cells, B-cell-depleted T cells, or PBMCs came the material, which was cDNA or gDNA.

Original data processing: Reference gene primer amplification yielded estimated nucleated cell counts. Assay: immunoSEQ multiplex PCR; the TCRdb copy retains only in-frame clones and omits some. That table gives V, J and clone size, and the DNA gave D and trimming. The table records more than 80,000 clones, about 64% of them present only once. This clone was seen only a few times. CDR1 GTSNPN and CDR2 SVGIG come from the germline V gene (reference sequence). Trimming stripped 4 bases from V and 7 bases from J, with 11 bases between. The CDR3 runs 13 residues. Source material: peripheral blood. The gene calls are TRBV30 and TRBJ1-6, with D unclear. The source is a human donor with acute or convalescent COVID-19. The donor label of this sample is uncertain. CDR3 bases: TGTGCCTGGACCGGCGACGGGAATTCACCCCTCCACTTT. Translating gives CAWTGDGNSPLHF.